A selection of T cell receptor beta chains follows, all from one sample in a study of blood T cell repertoires in COVID-19. Measured with immunoSEQ multiplex PCR; TCRdb has only the in-frame clones, and not every one. The repertoire holds about 160,000 clones, with 80% to 95% as singletons. Sequencing was performed on peripheral blood. The receptors stem from a woman in her forties or fifties with acute or convalescent COVID-19. Both conserved end residues are part of each CDR3. D genes are given only for firm matches. Clone size is not always given. Where it is, it says once, few, many or a class for expanded clones.

NA TRBJ1-2 NA TRBV6-5 CASRLLPSANYGYTF TGTGCCAGCAGACTCCTCCCGAGTGCTAACTATGGCTACACCTTC
NA TRBJ2-4 TRBD1 TRBV7-9 CASSLRTGLAKNIQYF TGTGCCAGCAGCCTGAGGACAGGCCTAGCCAAAAACATTCAGTACTTC
few TRBJ1-1 TRBD1 TRBV5-6 CASSWNRGATEAFF TGTGCCAGCAGCTGGAACAGGGGAGCTACTGAAGCTTTCTTT
once TRBJ2-1 NA TRBV7-2 CASSLGLDSYNEQFF TGTGCCAGCAGTTTAGGGTTAGACTCCTACAATGAGCAGTTCTTC
NA TRBJ2-1 NA TRBV6-2/TRBV6-3 CASSYSDRNYNEQFF TGTGCCAGCAGTTACTCGGACAGAAACTACAATGAGCAGTTCTTC
NA TRBJ2-5 TRBD2 TRBV4-1 CASSQVLAEETQYF TGCGCCAGCAGCCAAGTACTAGCGGAAGAGACCCAGTACTTC
NA TRBJ1-4 TRBD1 TRBV19 CASSIGGQGKKKLFF TGTGCCAGTAGTATCGGAGGACAGGGAAAGAAAAAACTGTTTTTT
NA TRBJ2-3 TRBD1 TRBV7-9 CASSPWDRGTDTQYF TGTGCCAGCAGCCCCTGGGACAGGGGCACAGATACGCAGTATTTT
NA TRBJ1-5 TRBD1 TRBV28 CASGRQGISQPQHF TGTGCCAGCGGGAGACAGGGAATCAGTCAGCCCCAGCATTTT
NA TRBJ2-5 TRBD2 TRBV19 CASSTISGMYQETQYF TGTGCCAGTAGTACCATTAGCGGGATGTACCAAGAGACCCAGTACTTC
NA TRBJ1-5 NA TRBV18 CASSLSPNQPQHF TGTGCCAGCTCACTGTCCCCTAATCAGCCCCAGCATTTT
NA TRBJ1-2 NA TRBV3-1/TRBV3-2 CASSQDGGSYYGYTF TGTGCCAGCAGCCAAGATGGGGGCAGCTACTATGGCTACACCTTC
once TRBJ2-1 NA TRBV6-2/TRBV6-3 CASSYERSSYNEQFF TGTGCCAGCAGTTACGAGAGGAGCTCCTACAATGAGCAGTTCTTC
once TRBJ1-5 TRBD1 TRBV28 CASSTPRQGSNQPQHF TGTGCCAGCAGTACCCCCCGACAGGGTAGCAATCAGCCCCAGCATTTT
NA TRBJ1-4 NA TRBV3-1/TRBV3-2 CASSPRGATNEKLFF TGTGCCAGCAGCCCCAGGGGTGCAACTAATGAAAAACTGTTTTTT
NA TRBJ2-1 NA TRBV19 CASRDMEGIGSYNEQFF TGTGCCAGTAGGGACATGGAGGGTATCGGGTCCTACAATGAGCAGTTCTTC
NA TRBJ2-1 NA TRBV11-2 CASSLEEISSEQFF TGTGCCAGCAGCTTAGAGGAGATCTCGAGTGAGCAGTTCTTC
NA TRBJ1-1 TRBD1 TRBV2 CASMGQGAYTEAFF TGTGCCAGCATGGGGCAGGGGGCATACACTGAAGCTTTCTTT
few TRBJ2-7 TRBD2 TRBV4-2 CASSQGLAGGYEQYF TGTGCCAGCAGCCAAGGACTAGCGGGGGGCTACGAGCAGTACTTC
NA TRBJ1-1 TRBD1 TRBV7-9 CASSPGTENTEAFF TGTGCCAGCAGTCCCGGGACAGAGAACACTGAAGCTTTCTTT
NA TRBJ2-1 NA TRBV4-1 CASSLMLALNNEQFF TGCGCCAGCAGCCTTATGTTGGCCCTTAACAATGAGCAGTTCTTC
NA TRBJ2-5 NA TRBV4-3 CASSQILAEETQYF TGCGCCAGCAGCCAAATCCTGGCGGAAGAGACCCAGTACTTC
NA TRBJ2-7 NA TRBV28 CATGVGGEQYF TGTGCCACCGGGGTGGGTGGGGAGCAGTACTTC
NA TRBJ2-3 TRBD2 TRBV7-6 CASSLEVAGRDTDTQYF TGTGCCAGCAGCTTAGAAGTGGCAGGGAGGGACACAGATACGCAGTATTTT
NA TRBJ2-3 TRBD2 TRBV27 CASSSPGLAGEMDTQYF TGTGCCAGCAGTTCTCCGGGACTAGCGGGAGAAATGGATACGCAGTATTTT
NA TRBJ2-7 NA TRBV18 CASSPKLGLGSSYEQYF TGTGCCAGCTCACCAAAGTTAGGGCTGGGGAGCTCCTACGAGCAGTACTTC
NA TRBJ1-5 NA TRBV15 CATSREGQRNQPQHF TGTGCCACCAGCAGAGAGGGACAACGCAATCAGCCCCAGCATTTT
NA TRBJ1-2 TRBD1 TRBV10-3 CAISSQGAGGYTF TGTGCCATCAGTTCCCAGGGGGCAGGTGGCTACACCTTC
NA TRBJ1-2 NA TRBV3-1/TRBV3-2 CASSRSEGNGYTF TGTGCCAGCAGCCGCTCGGAGGGGAATGGCTACACCTTC
NA TRBJ2-3 NA TRBV18 CASSLLSTDTQYF TGTGCCAGCTCACTTCTTAGCACAGATACGCAGTATTTT
NA TRBJ1-5 NA TRBV7-6 CASSLGGGRNQPQHF TGTGCCAGCAGCCTAGGCGGGGGCCGCAATCAGCCCCAGCATTTT
NA TRBJ2-3 NA TRBV5-1 CASSFGRLPLSTDTQYF TGCGCCAGCAGCTTCGGACGACTACCTTTAAGCACAGATACGCAGTATTTT
NA TRBJ1-2 TRBD1 TRBV2 CAGQQGAQSYGYTF TGTGCCGGACAACAGGGGGCGCAGAGCTATGGCTACACCTTC
NA TRBJ1-5 NA TRBV11-2 CASSFDGIRGQPQHF TGTGCCAGCAGCTTTGACGGTATTCGAGGACAGCCCCAGCATTTT
NA TRBJ2-7 TRBD2 TRBV10-3 CAVGLAGEQYF TGTGCCGTCGGACTAGCGGGGGAGCAGTACTTC
NA TRBJ1-4 NA TRBV5-1 CASSLVSSTNEKLFF TGCGCCAGCAGCTTGGTCAGTTCAACTAATGAAAAACTGTTTTTT
once TRBJ1-1 NA TRBV5-1 CASSLAFMNTEAFF TGCGCCAGCAGCTTGGCGTTTATGAACACTGAAGCTTTCTTT
few TRBJ2-7 NA TRBV2 CASSEKRAEEQYF TGTGCCAGCAGTGAGAAGAGGGCTGAAGAGCAGTACTTC
NA TRBJ2-1 TRBD2 TRBV6-2/TRBV6-3 CASSSGLAGVSYNEQFF TGTGCCAGCAGCTCAGGACTAGCGGGAGTCTCCTACAATGAGCAGTTCTTC
NA TRBJ1-5 NA TRBV28 CASSSGQNQPQHF TGTGCCAGCAGTTCTGGGCAGAATCAGCCCCAGCATTTT
NA TRBJ2-1 TRBD1 TRBV25-1 CASSPPRQGITYNEQFF TGTGCCAGCAGTCCACCAAGACAGGGAATAACCTACAATGAGCAGTTCTTC
NA TRBJ1-3 TRBD1 TRBV12-5 CASGLALLGGQGNTIYF TGTGCTAGTGGTTTGGCCCTCCTAGGGGGCCAAGGAAACACCATATATTTT
NA TRBJ1-6 TRBD1 TRBV5-4 CASSPGQGTYNSPLHF TGTGCCAGCAGCCCGGGACAGGGAACCTATAATTCACCCCTCCACTTT
NA TRBJ2-7 NA TRBV7-8 CASSLGPGGEQYF TGTGCCAGCAGCTTAGGGCCCGGGGGCGAGCAGTACTTC
NA TRBJ2-5 TRBD2 TRBV27 CASSLWGSGRASKTQYF TGTGCCAGCAGTTTATGGGGTAGCGGGAGGGCCTCAAAGACCCAGTACTTC
NA TRBJ2-7 TRBD2 TRBV7-2 CASSPGEGPYEQYF TGTGCCAGCAGCCCGGGGGAGGGCCCCTACGAGCAGTACTTC
NA TRBJ2-2 TRBD2 TRBV5-4 CASSRTSVGELFF TGTGCCAGCAGCCGGACTAGTGTCGGGGAGCTGTTTTTT
few TRBJ1-2 NA TRBV12-2 CASRPGQGQVGYGYTF TGTGCAAGTCGTCCCGGACAGGGGCAGGTCGGCTATGGCTACACCTTC
NA TRBJ1-6 NA TRBV30 CAWSEAQYNSPLHF TGTGCCTGGAGTGAGGCACAGTATAATTCACCCCTCCACTTT
NA TRBJ1-5 NA TRBV19 CASIYRGDMNNQPQHF TGTGCCAGTATTTATCGGGGGGACATGAACAATCAGCCCCAGCATTTT
NA TRBJ2-7 TRBD2 TRBV5-1 CASSGLAGYEQYF TGCGCCAGCTCCGGACTAGCGGGCTACGAGCAGTACTTC